This entry describes one T cell receptor beta chain. Sequencing was performed with immunoSEQ multiplex PCR; in TCRdb, only in-frame clones are kept and a portion is missing. This sample has over 350,000 clones; 70% to 90% occur once, and the top ten carry 3.5%. This specimen comes from a study of Ad26.COV2.S vaccination and SARS-CoV-2 variants. The V gene lost 5 bases and the J gene lost 3 bases, with 11 bases spanning the gap. The CDR3 loop spans 13 amino acids. Germline CDR1 reads LGHDT; CDR2 reads YNNKEL (reference sequence). Treatment noted: approximately 18 received Ad26.COV2.S at low or high dose, single or two shots; a few received placebo; per-sample allocation not given. Specimen acquisition occurred on day 63 following the initial vaccine or placebo injection.

V usage is TRBV3-1 (or the pseudogene TRBV3-2) and J usage is TRBJ2-7, with D possibly being TRBD1 (6 bases). This clonotype was obtained from a person aged 18-65 years who received the Ad26.COV2.S COVID-19 vaccine or a placebo. The input for sequencing was peripheral blood, taken in a trial of Ad26.COV2.S vaccine versus placebo. The DNA of the CDR3 is TGTGCCAGCAGCAAGAACAGGGACTACGAGCAGTACTTC. Protein: CASSKNRDYEQYF.